The source of this T cell receptor beta chain is a study of cytomegalovirus exposure and HLA in healthy donors. Overall study results and limits: Rates of TCR association differed by HLA locus in a later analysis, with DRB1 highest and HLA-C lowest. Reportedly, fewer N-insertions than the roughly 600-donor mean appeared in an Asian-associated ancestry cluster in a later analysis. Equally common other TCR beta chains were less clonally expanded than HLA-associated ones, a later analysis found.

Trimming took 3 bases from V and 6 from J; bases not matched to a gene: 4. The CDR3 spans 13 residues. Germline-derived CDR1 and CDR2 are LNHDA and SQIVND (reference sequence). The count of this clone is one. The antigen remains unidentified. It was healthy bone marrow donors who served as donors. It was with 60 Vbeta and 13 Jbeta primers that the PCR ran. Sequenced by immunoSEQ multiplex PCR; TCRdb stores in-frame clones only, minus some. The sample records 150,000 to 200,000 clones, roughly four fifths being singletons. The TCR was taken from a man in his forties in good health and CMV-seronegative. V and J are TRBV19 and TRBJ2-7; 8 bases map to TRBD1. The sequencing sample was made of PBMCs. In DNA form, the CDR3 reads TGTGCCAGTAGTATCCGTGGACAGGGCGAGCAGTACTTC. It yields the protein CASSIRGQGEQYF.